A single sample is the source of the 8 T cell receptor beta chains below, sequenced in a study of blood T cell repertoires in COVID-19. This table comes from immunoSEQ multiplex PCR, and its TCRdb copy is limited to in-frame clones, with some not included. This repertoire shows about 6,600 clones, around 91% found once; its top ten account for 4% to 5.5%. Sequenced sample: peripheral blood. The receptors come from a man older than 75 with active COVID-19.

The CDR3: CASSEGANTGELFF. The DNA for the CDR3 is TGCGCCAGCAGTGAGGGGGCGAACACCGGGGAGCTGTTTTTT. The chain recombines TRBV5-1 with TRBJ2-2, with a tentative D call TRBD1 (6 bases). This CDR3 spans 14 amino acids. V was clipped by 5 bases and J by 0 bases, with 8 bases between them. Germline V gives CDR1 SGHRS, CDR2 YFSETQ.

This chain uses TRBV28 with TRBJ2-7; TRBD2 matches 13 bases. The CDR3 runs to 15 residues. The V gene's germline CDR1 is MDHEN and CDR2 SYDVKM. V shed 3 bases and J 4 bases; nucleotides not matched to a gene: 3. The CDR3 loop reads CASSLGLAGMYEQYF. DNA of the CDR3: TGTGCCAGCAGTTTGGGACTAGCGGGAATGTACGAGCAGTACTTC.

The chain employs TRBV28 and TRBJ1-2; tentatively, D is TRBD1 (5 bases). Trimming shortened V by 7 bases and J by 8 bases, and 17 bases separated the two germline ends. The CDR3 extends over 13 amino acids. CDR1 and CDR2 (germline): MDHEN, SYDVKM. The CDR3 spells CASKHGQGGGYTF. CDR3 in DNA: TGTGCCAGCAAACACGGCCAGGGCGGAGGCTACACCTTC.

This sequence joins TRBV4-1 and TRBJ1-1; no definite D call. This CDR3 has 14 residues. CDR1 and CDR2 (germline): MGHRA, YSYEKL. V was cut by 1 base and J by 2 bases, with 8 bases left in between. The CDR3 DNA sequence: TGCGCCAGCAGCCAAGCCCCAGTTAACACTGAAGCTTTCTTT. Protein sequence: CASSQAPVNTEAFF.

This sequence joins TRBV24-1 and TRBJ2-1; 9 bases fit TRBD1. CDR3 length: 14 residues. Trimming cost V 4 bases and J 6 bases; bases outside gene matches: 3. Looked up from germline, CDR1 is KGHDR and CDR2 is SFDVKD. The CDR3 region has the DNA TGTGCCACCAGTGAGCCGACAGGGGGCAATGAGCAGTTCTTC. This codes for CATSEPTGGNEQFF.

This rearrangement joins TRBV5-8 to TRBJ2-5; tentatively, D is TRBD1 (6 bases). With 3 bases removed from V and 1 base from J, the gap between germline ends came to 13 bases. Germline lookup yields CDR1 SGHTS and CDR2 YDEGEE. This CDR3 contains 15 residues. The CDR3 bases are TGTGCCAGCAGCTCGGACAGATCCCTCCAAGAGACCCAGTACTTC. Its translation is CASSSDRSLQETQYF.

V usage is TRBV7-6 and J usage is TRBJ2-3; no clear D gene. V was cut by 3 bases and J by 0 bases, with 7 bases left in between. The CDR3 loop spans 14 amino acids. CDR1 SGHVS and CDR2 FNYEAQ come from the germline V gene. CDR3 amino acids: CASSFTTSTDTQYF. In DNA, the CDR3 is TGTGCCAGCAGCTTCACTACTAGCACAGATACGCAGTATTTT.

The rearrangement joins TRBV27 to TRBJ2-1, with D possibly being TRBD1 (6 bases). The CDR3 has 13 amino acids. V was cut by 2 bases and J by 4 bases, with 6 bases left in between. Germline lookup yields CDR1 MNHEY and CDR2 SMNVEV (reference sequence). CDR3 coding DNA: TGTGCCAGCAGTTTAAGGGGGTACAATGAGCAGTTCTTC. As protein: CASSLRGYNEQFF.